The next 28 T cell receptor beta chains were all read from a single sample in a study of T-cell memory formation after mild COVID-19. TCRdb redid the calling of the 5' RACE reads with MiXCR, one entry per CDR3 protein. The table has under 250,000 distinct CDR3 sequences, roughly 14% seen once. The specimen was PBMCs or a T cell subset sorted from them (not recorded which). Every receptor here comes from an adult woman who had mild COVID-19 (a few samples of this study predate the infection). Cell type and time point are not known.

This chain uses TRBV5-6 with TRBJ1-6; D might be TRBD1 (5 bases). Germline loops: CDR1 SGHDT, CDR2 YYEEEE. The CDR3 runs 14 residues. The V and J ends lost 4 bases and 8 bases respectively, with 13 bases between them. CDR3 residues: CASSVGARHSPLHF. The DNA for the CDR3 is TGTGCCAGCAGCGTCGGGGCCCGCCATTCACCCCTCCACTTT. Supplemented by reference TRBV5-6 and TRBJ1-6, the full variable domain reads DAGVTQSPTHLIKTRGQQVTLRCSPKSGHDTVSWYQQALGQGPQFIFQYYEEEERQRGNFPDRFSGHQFPNYSSELNVNALLLGDSALYLCASSVGARHSPLHFGNGTRLTVT.

In this sample, this clonotype turned up a few times. The CDR3 is CASSRDRDRGYTF. The CDR3 DNA is TGTGCCAGCAGCAGGGACAGGGACCGTGGCTACACCTTC. The genes are TRBV4-2 and TRBJ1-2; 9 nucleotides match TRBD1. CDR1 and CDR2 (germline): LGHNA, YNFKEQ. This CDR3 spans 13 amino acids. V trimming: 5 bases; J trimming: 7 bases; junction bases outside the gene matches: 5.

The rearrangement joins TRBV10-3 to TRBJ2-7, with 8 positions matching TRBD1. Germline CDR1 reads ENHRY; CDR2 reads SYGVKD. The CDR3 length is 14 residues. The ends lost 2 bases at V and 4 bases at J; junction bases unmatched: 4. The CDR3 loop reads CAISEGQGVYEQYF. CDR3 DNA sequence: TGTGCCATCAGTGAGGGACAGGGAGTTTACGAGCAGTACTTC.

This clonotype has just a few counts. The CDR3 nucleotides are TGTGCCAGCAGTTTTGTGGTACCGTACAGTCCCCTCCACTTT. This gives the protein CASSFVVPYSPLHF. This chain uses TRBV12-3 or TRBV12-4 with TRBJ1-6; the D is unclear. CDR3 length: 14 residues. Trimming stripped 3 bases from V and 13 bases from J, with 16 bases between.

CDR3 DNA: TGTGCCAGCAGTTTAAAAGCCTCGACGCTAGCGGGATCTTACTACGAGCAGTACTTC. Protein product: CASSLKASTLAGSYYEQYF. The V and J genes are TRBV6-5 and TRBJ2-7, with 9 bases fitting TRBD2. V shed 4 bases and J 3 bases; nucleotides not matched to a gene: 19. The germline V gene encodes CDR1 MNHEY and CDR2 SVGAGI. The CDR3 covers 19 residues.

This clonotype was found a few times. This chain uses TRBV5-1 with TRBJ2-1; 11 bases match TRBD2. The CDR3 extends over 19 amino acids. The V and J ends lost 0 bases and 7 bases, in that order; junction bases with no gene match: 15. Germline-derived CDR1 and CDR2 are SGHRS and YFSETQ. The CDR3 DNA follows: TGCGCCAGCAGCTTGGCTCGGCTAGCGGGGGGAAACCAAAGGAATGAGCAGTTCTTC. As protein: CASSLARLAGGNQRNEQFF. The full variable domain, completed using reference TRBV5-1 and TRBJ2-1, is KAGVTQTPRYLIKTRGQQVTLSCSPISGHRSVSWYQQTPGQGLQFLFEYFSETQRNKGNFPGRFSGRQFSNSRSEMNVSTLELGDSALYLCASSLARLAGGNQRNEQFFGPGTRLTVL.

This clonotype was found once. The chain recombines TRBV7-9 with TRBJ2-6; 7 bases are a match to TRBD1. This CDR3 is built from 15 residues. The germline CDR1 and CDR2 sequences are SEHNR and FQNEAQ (reference sequence). After removal of 5 bases from V and 6 bases from J, the junction contained 7 bases not matched to a gene. The CDR3 here is CASSPWDSSANVLTF. CDR3 DNA: TGTGCCAGCAGCCCCTGGGACAGTTCGGCCAACGTCCTGACTTTC.

The chain uses TRBV19 and TRBJ2-2; D possibly corresponds to TRBD2 (6 bases). Germline CDR1 LNHDA, CDR2 SQIVND (reference sequence). The CDR3 length is 12 residues. V was shortened by 10 bases and J by 6 bases, with 12 bases between the two germline ends. This CDR3 reads CATTGVAGELFF. The DNA of the CDR3 is TGTGCCACCACGGGGGTCGCCGGGGAGCTGTTTTTT.

The J gene is TRBJ1-2, the V gene TRBV2; D remains ambiguous. The V gene lost 6 bases and the J gene lost 3 bases, with 5 bases spanning the gap. This CDR3 spans 11 amino acids. The germline gives CDR1 SNHLY, CDR2 FYNNEI. CDR3 sequence (DNA): TGTGCCAGCAGGAGGGACTATGGCTACACCTTC. Translated, it gives CASRRDYGYTF.

The chain joins TRBV30 to TRBJ2-7; D possibly corresponds to TRBD2 (6 bases). The CDR3 has 13 residues. The V gene lost 5 bases and the J gene lost 1 base, with 12 bases spanning the gap. Per germline, CDR1 GTSNPN and CDR2 SVGIG (reference sequence). DNA for the CDR3: TGTGCCTGGGCGGGACGGTTATCCTACGAGCAGTACTTC. Translation: CAWAGRLSYEQYF.

The CDR3 sequence: CASSGDRGSYNEQFF. The CDR3 DNA reads as TGTGCCAGCAGTGGGGACAGGGGCTCCTACAATGAGCAGTTCTTC. V is TRBV25-1 and J is TRBJ2-1; 10 nucleotides align to TRBD1. Per germline, CDR1 MGHDK and CDR2 SYGVNS. The CDR3 is 15 residues long. V trimming: 4 bases; J trimming: 0 bases; junction bases outside the gene matches: 0.

This clonotype occurred once. The chain uses TRBV29-1 and TRBJ2-5, with 8 bases matching TRBD1. Germline CDR1 and CDR2: SQVTM and ANQGSEA. This CDR3 comprises 12 residues. V gave up 6 bases and J gave up 6 bases; unmatched junction bases: 6. CDR3 sequence: CSVLDRVKTQYF. In DNA form, the CDR3 reads TGCAGCGTGCTGGACAGGGTAAAGACCCAGTACTTC.

Ten or more counts support this clonotype. The genes are TRBV23-1 and TRBJ2-7; D uncertain. TRBV23-1 is assigned to the ORF class and has an uncertain function. The V gene lost 1 base and the J gene lost 4 bases, with 20 bases spanning the gap. This CDR3 has 17 amino acids. The CDR3 region has the DNA TGCGCCAGCAGTCAATTCTTCTCGAAACCAGAATATTACGAGCAGTACTTC. Its translation is CASSQFFSKPEYYEQYF.

This clonotype was seen many times. The DNA is left out, because the CDR3 cannot be placed on it with certainty; the CDR3 is given as TCRdb lists it. J is TRBJ2-3 and V is TRBV5-1; TRBD1, the D gene given by the table, was not confirmed from the DNA. 15 amino acids form the CDR3, both terminal residues included. CDR1 is SGHRS and CDR2 is YFSETQ in the germline V gene. CDR3 region: CASILGGTRTDTQYF.

This clonotype turned up a few times. The chain employs TRBV23-1 and TRBJ2-1; TRBD2 aligns across 7 bases. TRBV23-1 is identified as an open reading frame with a role that is uncertain. The CDR3 totals 17 residues. With V trimmed by 0 bases and J by 0 bases, 5 bases remained unmatched. CDR3 bases: TGCGCCAGCAGTCAATCTAACCGCGGGAGCTCCTACAATGAGCAGTTCTTC. Its protein product is CASSQSNRGSSYNEQFF.

This chain joins TRBV13 and TRBJ2-5; D gene ambiguous. Looked up from germline, CDR1 is PRHDT and CDR2 is FYEKMQ (reference sequence). There are 14 residues in the CDR3. V was shortened by 1 base and J by 3 bases, with 9 bases between the two germline ends. For the CDR3, the DNA is TGTGCCAGCAGCTTAGCACACCTTAAAGAGACCCAGTACTTC. Its translation: CASSLAHLKETQYF. Using reference TRBV13 and TRBJ2-5 for the parts outside the CDR3, the full variable domain is AAGVIQSPRHLIKEKRETATLKCYPIPRHDTVYWYQQGPGQDPQFLISFYEKMQSDKGSIPDRFSAQQFSDYHSELNMSSLELGDSALYFCASSLAHLKETQYFGPGTRLLVL.

The rearrangement joins TRBV6-1 to TRBJ2-3; D gene ambiguous. The CDR3 is made up of 10 amino acids. Deletions cut 4 bases from V and 9 bases from J, with 5 bases between. Germline assignment: CDR1 MNHNS and CDR2 SASEGT. The CDR3 loop reads CASSVLTQYF. CDR3 coding DNA: TGTGCCAGCAGTGTTCTGACGCAGTATTTT.

This clonotype appeared a few times. The gene calls are TRBV7-2 and TRBJ2-5; D may correspond to TRBD1 or TRBD2 (5 bases each). V lost 5 bases to trimming and J lost 5 bases, with 12 bases between them. CDR1 and CDR2 from the germline V gene are SGHTA and FQGNSA. This CDR3 spans 13 amino acids. CDR3: CASSPKGDETQYF. CDR3 nucleotide sequence: TGTGCCAGCAGCCCTAAAGGGGACGAGACCCAGTACTTC. The complete variable domain, with remaining parts taken from reference TRBV7-2 and TRBJ2-5, reads GAGVSQSPSNKVTEKGKDVELRCDPISGHTALYWYRQSLGQGLEFLIYFQGNSAPDKSGLPSDRFSAERTGGSVSTLTIQRTQQEDSAVYLCASSPKGDETQYFGPGTRLLVL.

This clonotype was seen a handful of times. This chain links TRBV29-1 with TRBJ1-2, with 9 bases fitting TRBD1. The CDR3 contains 14 residues. After removal of 6 bases from V and 4 bases from J, the junction contained 9 bases not matched to a gene. The germline gives CDR1 SQVTM, CDR2 ANQGSEA. DNA of the CDR3: TGCAGCGTCCCTCCGGGACAGGGAAGCTATGGCTACACCTTC. Its translation is CSVPPGQGSYGYTF.

This clonotype was seen many times. The chain has TRBV28 and TRBJ2-1; 8 nucleotides align to TRBD2. J lost 5 bases, V lost 3 bases, and 15 bases had no gene match. This CDR3 spans 18 amino acids. Germline CDR1 and CDR2: MDHEN and SYDVKM. The CDR3 spells CASSFWGGLGSLDNEQFF. CDR3 nucleotide sequence: TGTGCCAGCAGTTTCTGGGGGGGACTAGGGAGTCTTGACAATGAGCAGTTCTTC.

The rearrangement joins TRBV7-2 to TRBJ2-1, with 11 bases identical to TRBD2. J was trimmed by 10 bases and V by 5 bases; bases with no gene match: 10. Per the germline V gene, CDR1 is SGHTA and CDR2 is FQGNSA. The CDR3 contains 15 residues. The CDR3 loop is CASSPNLAGGAEQFF. The CDR3 DNA follows: TGTGCCAGCAGCCCGAACCTAGCGGGAGGAGCGGAGCAGTTCTTC.

This clonotype was recorded at least ten times. The chain combines TRBV4-2 with TRBJ2-7, with 9 bases fitting TRBD2. CDR3 size: 15 residues. With V trimmed by 0 bases and J by 7 bases, 7 bases remained unmatched. CDR1 is LGHNA, CDR2 YNFKEQ, per germline. The chain's CDR3 is CASSQEIAGEREQYF. CDR3 bases: TGTGCCAGCAGCCAAGAAATAGCGGGAGAGCGTGAGCAGTACTTC.

In its sample, this clonotype was seen a few times. V usage is TRBV6-1 and J usage is TRBJ1-1; D remains unclear. CDR3 length: 13 residues. The germline V and J ends were trimmed by 9 bases and 0 bases, with 11 bases remaining between them. Germline V CDR1 and CDR2: MNHNS, SASEGT. This chain's CDR3 is CASPGPVNTEAFF. As DNA, the CDR3 is TGTGCCAGTCCCGGACCGGTGAACACTGAAGCTTTCTTT.

This clonotype was counted a few times. V gene TRBV14 combines with J gene TRBJ1-1, with a tentative D call TRBD1 (5 bases). V lost 0 bases and J lost 10, with 12 bases in between. From germline, CDR1 is SGHDN and CDR2 FVKESK. The CDR3 runs 13 residues. CDR3 sequence reads: CASSQDRGRRAFF. In DNA, the CDR3 is TGTGCCAGCAGCCAAGATAGGGGACGCCGAGCTTTCTTT.

This clonotype was seen just once. The chain couples TRBV30 to TRBJ2-7; 7 bases align to TRBD1. This CDR3 comprises 14 residues. The J segment lost 6 bases and the V segment lost 0 bases, leaving 8 bases of the junction unmatched. CDR1 and CDR2 from the germline V gene are GTSNPN and SVGIG (reference sequence). Written as DNA, the CDR3 is TGTGCCTGGAGTGTTTCAGGGGGTACTGGCGAGCAGTACTTC. This gives the protein CAWSVSGGTGEQYF.

This clonotype was detected only a few times. The V call is TRBV20-1, the J call TRBJ2-3; D unclear. V was shortened by 5 bases and J by 2 bases, with 8 bases between the two germline ends. The CDR3 sequence is 12 residues long. Germline V CDR1 and CDR2: DFQATT, SNEGSKA (reference sequence). The CDR3 nucleotides are TGCAGTGCTGATGGTCACACAGATACGCAGTATTTT. Translated: CSADGHTDTQYF.

CDR3 residues: CASKTSVGIQYF. The CDR3 nucleotides are TGTGCCAGCAAAACTAGCGTAGGCATTCAGTACTTC. The chain recombines TRBV6-1 with TRBJ2-4; 7 bases are shared with TRBD2. The CDR3 contains 12 residues. Germline V gene data show CDR1 as MNHNS and CDR2 as SASEGT. V shed 7 bases and J 9 bases; nucleotides not matched to a gene: 6.

The rearrangement joins TRBV15 to TRBJ1-4; 9 bases align to TRBD1. J was trimmed by 7 bases and V by 0 bases; bases with no gene match: 6. This CDR3 spans 16 amino acids. Germline assignment: CDR1 LNHNV and CDR2 YYDKDF (reference sequence). The CDR3 DNA reads TGTGCCACCAGCAGAGACGGGACAGGGAAAGGTGAAAAACTGTTTTTT. Amino acid sequence: CATSRDGTGKGEKLFF. Based on the CDR3 plus reference TRBV15 and TRBJ1-4, the full variable domain is DAMVIQNPRYQVTQFGKPVTLSCSQTLNHNVMYWYQQKSSQAPKLLFHYYDKDFNNEADTPDNFQSRRPNTSFCFLDIRSPGLGDTAMYLCATSRDGTGKGEKLFFGSGTQLSVL.